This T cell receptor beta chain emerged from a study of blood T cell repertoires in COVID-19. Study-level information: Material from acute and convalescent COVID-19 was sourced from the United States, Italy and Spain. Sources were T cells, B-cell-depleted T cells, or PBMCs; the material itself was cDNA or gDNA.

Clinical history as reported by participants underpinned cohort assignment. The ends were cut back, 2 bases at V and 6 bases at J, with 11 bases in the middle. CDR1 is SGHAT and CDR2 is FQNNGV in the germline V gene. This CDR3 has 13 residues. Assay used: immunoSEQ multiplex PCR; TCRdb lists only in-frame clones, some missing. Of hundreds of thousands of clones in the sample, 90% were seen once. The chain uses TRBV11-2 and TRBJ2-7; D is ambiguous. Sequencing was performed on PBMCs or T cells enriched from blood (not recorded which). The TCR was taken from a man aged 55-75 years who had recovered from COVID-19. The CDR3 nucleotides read TGTGCCAGCAGCTTACCCCCAGTGCCCGAGCAGTACTTC. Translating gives CASSLPPVPEQYF.